A selection of T cell receptor beta chains follows, all from one sample in a study of regulatory T cells in long-lasting Graves disease. TCRdb re-called the multiplex PCR reads with MiXCR, one entry per CDR3 protein. The sample lists under 300,000 distinct CDR3 sequences, about 19% seen once, with 11% to 15% in the top ten. The sequencing used peripheral blood mononuclear cells (PBMCs), collected at new diagnosis, from a patient treated with antithyroid drugs. The receptors originated from a female donor with Graves disease. The CDR3 runs from the conserved cysteine through the conserved F or W. A D gene is named only where the DNA matches it firmly. Clone size appears in some rows only: once, few, many, or a class for an expanded clone.

. many TRBJ2-7 TRBV10-3 CAITPRDGTYEQYF TGTGCCATCACCCCCCGGGACGGAACCTACGAGCAGTACTTC
. few TRBJ1-4 TRBV28 CASISGAELFF TGTGCCAGCATTTCGGGGGCTGAACTGTTTTTT
TRBD2 . TRBJ2-3 TRBV4-1 CASSPWTSGAHTQYF TGCGCCAGCAGCCCATGGACTAGCGGGGCTCATACGCAGTATTTT
. . TRBJ2-1 TRBV4-3 CASSPTSDTYNEQFF TGCGCCAGCAGCCCAACTAGTGACACCTACAATGAGCAGTTCTTC
. many TRBJ1-2 TRBV6-5 CASSSTGRGYGYTF TGTGCCAGCAGTTCCACCGGGAGAGGCTATGGCTACACCTTC
TRBD1 . TRBJ1-5 TRBV6-5 CASSYRTLGQGENQPQHF TGTGCCAGCAGTTACCGAACCCTAGGACAGGGGGAGAATCAGCCCCAGCATTTT
. many TRBJ1-5 TRBV20-1 CSAKPGWGGQPQHF TGCAGTGCTAAGCCAGGGTGGGGGGGACAGCCCCAGCATTTT
. many TRBJ2-2 TRBV7-8 CASSLATKSTGELFF TGTGCCAGCAGCTTAGCTACGAAGTCTACCGGGGAGCTGTTTTTT
. many TRBJ2-3 TRBV20-1 CSASPHSRDRGTDTQYF TGCAGTGCTAGCCCCCACAGTAGGGATAGGGGCACAGATACGCAGTATTTT
. . TRBJ1-2 TRBV7-9 CASSFRQGLYGYTF TGTGCCAGCAGCTTTCGGCAGGGACTCTATGGCTACACCTTC
TRBD2 . TRBJ2-1 TRBV5-1 CASSPRGGTSGDNEQFF TGCGCCAGCAGCCCTAGGGGGGGGACTAGCGGCGACAATGAGCAGTTCTTC
TRBD2 many TRBJ2-3 TRBV3-1 CASSQGLAANTDTQYF TGTGCCAGCAGCCAAGGACTAGCGGCGAACACAGATACGCAGTATTTT
. many TRBJ1-1 TRBV5-1 CASSLLISGSEAFF TGCGCCAGCAGCTTGTTAATCTCGGGGAGTGAAGCTTTCTTT
TRBD1 many TRBJ2-7 TRBV20-1 CSAPVGQRAYEQYF TGCAGTGCTCCGGTGGGACAGAGAGCCTACGAGCAGTACTTC
TRBD1 . TRBJ2-1 TRBV4-3 CASSQESVGQGYEQFF TGCGCCAGCAGCCAGGAATCGGTCGGACAGGGGTACGAGCAGTTCTTC
TRBD1 many TRBJ1-6 TRBV5-1 CASSLNSGGESPLHF TGCGCCAGCAGCTTGAATTCAGGGGGAGAGTCACCCCTCCACTTT
. . TRBJ1-6 TRBV20-1 CSVRPPGRDNSPLHF TGCAGTGTTAGGCCCCCCGGACGGGATAATTCACCCCTCCACTTT
TRBD1 . TRBJ1-2 TRBV15 CATSRGQGYTF TGTGCCACCAGCAGGGGACAGGGCTACACCTTC
. many TRBJ2-7 TRBV6-1 CASSDSHGVYEQYF TGTGCCAGCAGTGATTCCCACGGAGTATACGAGCAGTACTTC
. . TRBJ1-6 TRBV6-1 CASSLRDYNSPLHF TGTGCCAGCAGCCTCCGGGATTATAATTCACCCCTCCACTTT
TRBD1 few TRBJ1-6 TRBV7-3 CASSPTGGSPLHF TGTGCCAGCAGCCCTACAGGGGGCTCGCCCCTCCACTTT
TRBD1 . TRBJ2-5 TRBV29-1 CSVDRGLETQYF TGCAGCGTTGACAGGGGGCTCGAGACCCAGTACTTC
TRBD2 many TRBJ2-1 TRBV7-2 CASSFPEGAYWREGDFNEQFF TGTGCCAGCAGCTTTCCGGAGGGGGCATATTGGCGGGAGGGGGACTTCAATGAGCAGTTCTTC
. many TRBJ1-6 TRBV6-2/TRBV6-3 CASNLVTRGALHF TGTGCCAGCAACCTCGTAACCCGGGGGGCCCTCCACTTT
. . TRBJ1-2 TRBV7-9 CASSRREGNGYTF TGTGCCAGCAGCCGGAGGGAGGGGAATGGCTACACCTTC
. many TRBJ2-2 TRBV28 CASSSGGTTGELFF TGTGCCAGCAGTTCGGGGGGCACCACCGGGGAGCTGTTTTTT
. . TRBJ1-1 TRBV5-5 CASSLRGIRAFF TGTGCCAGCAGCCTTCGGGGCATACGAGCTTTCTTT
. many TRBJ1-2 TRBV29-1 CSVEDGGLYGYTF TGCAGCGTTGAAGATGGGGGTCTCTATGGCTACACCTTC
TRBD1 many TRBJ2-1 TRBV7-9 CASSPIGTGVVDEQFF TGTGCCAGCAGCCCCATCGGGACAGGGGTGGTCGATGAGCAGTTCTTC